This T cell receptor beta chain was found in a study of vaccination and CD4 T cells after COVID-19. Of note for this clonotype: Its antigen remains unidentified.

Treatment reported: approximately nine-day PBMC culture with coronavirus spike peptide pools or control peptides (ViraFEST assay). V was pared by 8 bases and J by 2 bases, with 0 bases of the junction left unmatched. The CDR3 has 12 amino acids. In germline, CDR1 is MNHEY, CDR2 SVGEGT. Sequencing of the DNA from cultured CD4+ T cells was carried out with the Oncomine TCR Beta short-read assay. TCRdb recomputed calls from the PCR reads with MiXCR, one row per CDR3 protein. This sample has over 20,000 distinct CDR3 sequences; nearly 50% occur once, and the top ten carry 5.5%. The chain combines TRBV6-2 or TRBV6-3 with TRBJ1-2; 9 positions agree with TRBD1. This receptor was identified in a human donor who had recovered from COVID-19. Sequencing was performed on CD4+ T cells from blood, cultured in vitro. The CDR3 DNA sequence: TGTGCCAGCGACAGGGGGAACTATGGCTACACCTTC. Its translation: CASDRGNYGYTF.